This T cell receptor beta chain came from a study of blood T cell repertoires in COVID-19 (dated by TCRdb to 2019 to 2021). About the full investigation: The collaborator samples originated in the United States, Italy and Spain and spanned the acute and convalescent phases of COVID-19. Deeply sampled blood TCRbeta repertoires from subjects exposed to, actively infected with, or recovered from COVID-19 were included in the dataset. The prospective study material was composed of cDNA or gDNA derived from T cells, B-cell-depleted T cells, or PBMCs. Where available, HLA class I and class II types were taken from metadata supplied by the sample provider and were not determined by assay-based typing. The samples were drawn from two sources: the first 160 participants of the ongoing ImmuneRACE study, and 1,200 or so subjects contributed by 6 global collaborators. A freely available public database, intended as a resource for researchers studying the immune response to SARS-CoV-2, is where the repertoires were released. A de-identified subject ID, COVID-19 status, age in years and sex were almost always included in the sample metadata. What the study reported, not specific to this receptor: The amount of clinical and demographic metadata varied by source and participant and was provided uncurated.

Spanning cysteine to phenylalanine, the CDR3 consists of 16 amino acids. This entry keeps only the CDR3 DNA: 48 bases, framed from base 1. At the junction V is shortened by 1 base and J by 9 bases; bases outside the gene matches: 12. Taken from the germline V gene (reference sequence), the CDR1 and CDR2 loops are LNHDA and SQIVND. Worth noting for this clone: It has no known antigen specificity. Base qualities are not recorded, but no much larger clone differs from it by a single base.

TCRbeta CDR3 regions were amplified from genomic DNA by means of the immunoSEQ Assay, a bias-controlled multiplex PCR. In the authors' own workflow: The number of nucleated cells in each sample was estimated by amplification of reference gene primers within the assay. Sequence reads were collapsed and filtered to measure the absolute abundance of every unique TCRbeta CDR3 rearrangement. Productive Simpson clonality was computed per sample as the square root of Simpson's diversity index over productive rearrangements. TCRdb stores this immuneACCESS table with in-frame sequences only. Part of the clones is absent; in the studies checked, under half of the shortfall reflects unresolved V genes, and no reason is known for the rest. V, J and clone size were drawn from that table, and D and trimming were deduced from the DNA. This sample has roughly 150,000 clones in its table, and 85% of those were observed once. In total, the top ten clones hold 6.2% of the sample.

Participants in the prospective study were enrolled through a virtual design, were aged about 18 to 100 years, and lived in roughly 26 United States geographic areas. In the prospective study, cohorts were assigned on the basis of participant-reported clinical history obtained from a screening survey and a study questionnaire. For ImmuneRACE Cohort 3, a participant was defined as recovered based on two consecutive negative NP/OP PCR tests, clearance by a healthcare professional, or resolution of symptoms. In the prospective study, mobile phlebotomists collected whole blood, serum and a nasopharyngeal or oropharyngeal swab from each participant. Prospective study participants could optionally give additional blood draws and questionnaires over an approximately 2-month period. Before DNA extraction, prospective study blood samples were shipped either frozen or at room temperature.

This receptor was identified in a middle-aged woman who had recovered from COVID-19. The sample consisted of PBMCs or T cells enriched from blood (not recorded which). Recombination linked TRBV19 to TRBJ1-5; TRBD1 lines up with 7 middle nucleotides. At the DNA level, the sequence is TGTGCCAGTAGTATAGCTGAGACAGGGTCGGGTTGGCCCCAGCATTTT. Its translation is CASSIAETGSGWPQHF. The CDR3 plus the reference TRBV19 and TRBJ1-5 genes for the other parts give the full variable domain: DGGITQSPKYLFRKEGQNVTLSCEQNLNHDAMYWYRQDPGQGLRLIYYSQIVNDFQKGDIAEGYSVSREKKESFPLTVTSAQKNPTAFYLCASSIAETGSGWPQHFGDGTRLSIL.